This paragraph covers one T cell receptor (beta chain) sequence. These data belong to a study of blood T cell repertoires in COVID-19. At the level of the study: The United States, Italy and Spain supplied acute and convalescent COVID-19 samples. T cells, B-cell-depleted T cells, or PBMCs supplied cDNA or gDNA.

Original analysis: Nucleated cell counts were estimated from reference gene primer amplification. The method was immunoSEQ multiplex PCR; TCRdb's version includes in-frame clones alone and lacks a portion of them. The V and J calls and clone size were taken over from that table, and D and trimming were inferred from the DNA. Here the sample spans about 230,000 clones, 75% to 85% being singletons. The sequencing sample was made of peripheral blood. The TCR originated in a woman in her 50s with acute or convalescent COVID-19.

CDR3 region: CASIAGTGNSPLHF. In DNA form, the CDR3 reads TGTGCCAGCATAGCTGGGACAGGTAATTCACCCCTCCACTTT. V usage is TRBV28 and J usage is TRBJ1-6; 8 bases are shared with TRBD1. The CDR3 spans 14 residues. CDR1 and CDR2 from the germline V gene are MDHEN and SYDVKM. V was clipped by 7 bases and J by 6 bases; unmatched bases: 5.